The source of this T cell receptor beta chain is a study of a mutant IDH1 vaccine in newly diagnosed glioma. Whole-study context: Following radiotherapy alone, or alongside temozolomide cycles, vaccination was started after an interval of 4-6 weeks. Before enrollment, patients got radiotherapy alone, temozolomide alone, or mostly the combination.

General study results and limits: Vaccine-induced responses were seen in 85% to 95% of patients, spanning several MHC alleles.

Germline CDR1 and CDR2: SEHNR and FQNEAQ (reference sequence). V was pared by 5 bases and J by 3 bases, with 10 bases of the junction left unmatched. The CDR3 extends over 15 amino acids. Regarding time point: week 11, during vaccination. A 20-mer mutant IDH1 peptide at 300 ug was injected subcutaneously with topical imiquimod. Comments on this clone: What it binds is not known.

Only in-frame clones appear in the TCRdb table, and some are missing; sequencing was by immunoSEQ multiplex PCR. The repertoire holds about 67,000 clones, approximately 91% seen once, with more than 1.5% in the top ten. The chain is built from TRBV7-9 and TRBJ2-7; 7 positions match TRBD1. Specimen: PBMCs, collected from a glioma patient whose treatment included an IDH1 peptide vaccine. The source of this sequence is a man aged 35 to 55 with glioma. This CDR3 is CASSPGGQRFYEQYF. In nucleotides, the CDR3 is TGTGCCAGCAGCCCAGGGGGACAGAGATTCTACGAGCAGTACTTC.